This passage covers 12 T cell receptor beta chains from one sample sequenced in a study of T-cell reconstitution after alpha-beta-depleted transplantation in children. For TCRbeta, the library was prepared with unique molecular identifiers. MiXCR, run by TCRdb on the PCR reads, gives a single entry per CDR3 protein. The sample includes some 220,000 distinct CDR3 sequences, roughly a tenth seen only once; the top ten take approximately 5.9%. The sample here was PBMCs from the stem cell graft donor, taken from the stem cell graft. The receptors were gathered from a human donor who donated a stem cell graft to a child with acute lymphoblastic leukemia.

This clonotype appeared a few times. This chain uses TRBV6-5 with TRBJ2-5; TRBD2 agrees at 12 bases. The V gene's germline CDR1 is MNHEY and CDR2 SVGAGI. The length of the CDR3 is 19 residues. With 1 base clipped from V and 0 bases from J, the junction kept 9 bases outside the gene matches. CDR3 DNA: TGTGCCAGCAGTTACTTTATCCTTAGACTAGCGGGGGACCAAGAGACCCAGTACTTC. Protein: CASSYFILRLAGDQETQYF.

V is TRBV12-3 or TRBV12-4 and J is TRBJ1-2; D gene ambiguous. This CDR3 spans 15 amino acids. V was shortened by 3 bases and J by 1 base, with 12 bases between the two germline ends. The CDR3, as DNA: TGTGCCAGCAGTTTTTATGTGGACTTTAACTATGGCTACACCTTC. It translates to CASSFYVDFNYGYTF.

This sequence joins TRBV6-2 or TRBV6-3 and TRBJ2-4, with D perhaps matching TRBD1 (6 bases). The germline gives CDR1 MNHEY, CDR2 SVGEGT. The CDR3 length is 16 residues. V was clipped by 3 bases and J by 1 base, with 13 bases between them. The CDR3 DNA reads TGTGCCAGCAGTTATTCCGCCAGGGGCGCCAAAAACATTCAGTACTTC. It translates to CASSYSARGAKNIQYF.

By sample share, this clonotype is medium-sized. This chain uses TRBV12-3 or TRBV12-4 with TRBJ2-5; TRBD1 might be the D (6 bases). Trimming took 3 bases from V and 5 from J, leaving 10 bases between them. The CDR3 loop spans 13 amino acids. The CDR3 DNA follows: TGTGCCAGCAGTTTGGGGGCTAGCGAGACCCAGTACTTC. Protein sequence: CASSLGASETQYF.

This clonotype was detected ten times or more. This rearrangement joins TRBV5-1 to TRBJ2-7; TRBD1 matches 7 bases. V trimming: 4 bases; J trimming: 0 bases; junction bases outside the gene matches: 7. The CDR3 spans 15 residues. The germline gives CDR1 SGHRS, CDR2 YFSETQ. Here the CDR3 DNA reads TGCGCCAGCAGCATAGGGACAGCCAACTCCTACGAGCAGTACTTC. Its protein product is CASSIGTANSYEQYF.

The rearrangement uses TRBV3-1 and TRBJ2-3, with 13 bases lining up with TRBD2. The CDR3 runs to 16 residues. The ends lost 4 bases at V and 2 bases at J; junction bases unmatched: 3. The germline V gene encodes CDR1 LGHDT and CDR2 YNNKEL (reference sequence). The CDR3 loop reads CASSLGLAGVTDTQYF. The CDR3, as DNA: TGTGCCAGCAGCCTCGGACTAGCGGGGGTCACAGATACGCAGTATTTT.

The rearrangement links TRBV20-1 to TRBJ2-7, with TRBD2 matching 9 bases. The V gene end was trimmed by 7 bases and the J gene end by 5 bases; junction bases not matched to a gene: 6. CDR3 size: 12 residues. The germline gives CDR1 DFQATT, CDR2 SNEGSKA (reference sequence). The CDR3 loop reads CSGRLAGNEQYF. CDR3 in DNA: TGCAGTGGTCGGCTAGCGGGGAACGAGCAGTACTTC.

The chain couples TRBV5-1 to TRBJ2-5; 13 bases agree with TRBD2. The CDR3 totals 17 residues. Germline V gives CDR1 SGHRS, CDR2 YFSETQ. V lost 4 bases, J lost 5 bases, and 11 bases stayed unmatched. The DNA for the CDR3 is TGCGCCAGCAGCCCGACCCCGGGACTAGCGGGGTTGGAGACCCAGTACTTC. It translates to CASSPTPGLAGLETQYF.

This clonotype was observed a few times. The rearrangement joins TRBV7-9 to TRBJ1-2; no firm D call. V was shortened by 0 bases and J by 4 bases, with 15 bases between the two germline ends. This CDR3 has 16 residues. Germline CDR1 SEHNR, CDR2 FQNEAQ (reference sequence). In nucleotides, the CDR3 is TGTGCCAGCAGCTTAGCCGGGGAGGCCGATTCCTATGGCTACACCTTC. Protein: CASSLAGEADSYGYTF.

This clonotype is a singleton in its sample. V gene TRBV5-1 combines with J gene TRBJ2-7; D is possibly TRBD1 (5 bases). The CDR3 has 15 amino acids. Germline CDR1 SGHRS, CDR2 YFSETQ. Trimming shortened V by 6 bases and J by 0 bases, and 16 bases separated the two germline ends. The CDR3 is CASKQEPASSYEQYF. The CDR3, as DNA: TGCGCCAGCAAACAGGAACCGGCGAGCTCCTACGAGCAGTACTTC. Looking up the rest from reference TRBV5-1 and TRBJ2-7 gives the full variable domain: KAGVTQTPRYLIKTRGQQVTLSCSPISGHRSVSWYQQTPGQGLQFLFEYFSETQRNKGNFPGRFSGRQFSNSRSEMNVSTLELGDSALYLCASKQEPASSYEQYFGPGTRLTVT.

This clonotype was found many times. The genes are TRBV19 and TRBJ1-1; perhaps TRBD1 as D (5 bases). The ends were cut back, 3 bases at V and 4 bases at J, with 12 bases in the middle. Germline assignment: CDR1 LNHDA and CDR2 SQIVND (reference sequence). This CDR3 spans 14 amino acids. CDR3 DNA: TGTGCCAGTAGTATTCTACAGGAGACCACTGAAGCTTTCTTT. Residues: CASSILQETTEAFF.

CDR3 protein: CSAVNQETQYF. CDR3 coding DNA: TGCAGTGCAGTGAACCAAGAGACCCAGTACTTC. The chain combines TRBV20-1 with TRBJ2-5; D remains ambiguous. V shed 6 bases and J shed 0 bases, with 5 bases lying between them. The CDR3 loop spans 11 amino acids. The germline CDR1 and CDR2 sequences are DFQATT and SNEGSKA (reference sequence).